This T cell receptor (beta chain) originates from a study of CD8+ T cells in alopecia areata. Extracted RNA was reverse transcribed, and the resulting cDNA served as sequencing template. Profiling relied on immunoSEQ multiplex PCR, and the TCRdb table lists in-frame clones only, not all of them. The repertoire holds some 170,000 clones, with 58% as singletons. Stated treatment: oral pan-JAK inhibitor, 5-10 mg twice daily. Alopecia areata patients had lesional scalp punch biopsies and peripheral blood taken from them. Findings and caveats of the study: Lesional scalp displayed greater clonality than normal scalp, most notably in alopecia totalis/universalis. Among the 100 top clones, expanded CD8+ clones, like scalp clonality, were significantly decreased by tofacitinib.

Remarks on this clone: Its antigen is unknown.

With 5 bases removed from V and 2 bases from J, the gap between germline ends came to 18 bases. Germline CDR1 reads SGHTA; CDR2 reads FQGTGA. The CDR3 consists of 16 residues. The sequences come from CD4+ T cells sorted from blood, collected between weeks 55 and 65, from a patient treated with tofacitinib. The sequence was obtained from a human donor with alopecia areata. This rearrangement joins TRBV7-3 to TRBJ2-5; no definite D call. The DNA of the CDR3 is TGTGCCAGCAGCGCCGCCGGGTCAGGCAAACAAGAGACCCAGTACTTC. It translates to CASSAAGSGKQETQYF.